The next 4 T cell receptor beta chains were all read from a single sample in a study of monozygotic twins with inflammatory bowel disease. With the 5' RACE reads reprocessed, TCRdb shows one record per CDR3 protein and no DNA. Found here are over 350,000 distinct CDR3 sequences; the top ten clones hold 2.5% to 3%. Specimen: blood. These receptors came from a human donor with ulcerative colitis or Crohn's disease, or a healthy co-twin of an affected twin (not recorded which).

The rearrangement links TRBV18 to TRBJ2-5; the TCRdb D gene call, TRBD1, has no DNA to confirm it. The CDR3 is 15 residues long. Germline V gene lookup returns CDR1 KGHSH and CDR2 LQKENI. CDR3 amino acids: CASSSTRQSQETQYF.

The J gene is TRBJ2-3, the V gene TRBV3-1; TCRdb's D gene call, TRBD2, goes unchecked for lack of DNA. Germline V gene lookup returns CDR1 LGHDT and CDR2 YNNKEL (reference sequence). The CDR3 is made up of 18 amino acids. The CDR3 protein is CASNSGAVTHSSTDTQYF.

The gene calls are TRBV7-3 and TRBJ2-3; TCRdb's D call of TRBD1 is untestable without DNA. CDR3 length equals 20 residues. Germline values: CDR1 SGHTA, CDR2 FQGTGA. The CDR3 loop reads CASSLGRYSRPGADTDTQYF. Supplemented by reference TRBV7-3 and TRBJ2-3, the full variable domain reads GAGVSQTPSNKVTEKGKYVELRCDPISGHTALYWYRQSLGQGPEFLIYFQGTGAADDSGLPNDRFFAVRPEGSVSTLKIQRTERGDSAVYLCASSLGRYSRPGADTDTQYFGPGTRLTVL.

The gene calls are TRBV28 and TRBJ2-5; TCRdb indicates TRBD2, and absent DNA this call remains unverified. CDR3 length equals 15 residues. Germline V gives CDR1 MDHEN, CDR2 SYDVKM. CDR3: CASSLLPKGRETQYF.